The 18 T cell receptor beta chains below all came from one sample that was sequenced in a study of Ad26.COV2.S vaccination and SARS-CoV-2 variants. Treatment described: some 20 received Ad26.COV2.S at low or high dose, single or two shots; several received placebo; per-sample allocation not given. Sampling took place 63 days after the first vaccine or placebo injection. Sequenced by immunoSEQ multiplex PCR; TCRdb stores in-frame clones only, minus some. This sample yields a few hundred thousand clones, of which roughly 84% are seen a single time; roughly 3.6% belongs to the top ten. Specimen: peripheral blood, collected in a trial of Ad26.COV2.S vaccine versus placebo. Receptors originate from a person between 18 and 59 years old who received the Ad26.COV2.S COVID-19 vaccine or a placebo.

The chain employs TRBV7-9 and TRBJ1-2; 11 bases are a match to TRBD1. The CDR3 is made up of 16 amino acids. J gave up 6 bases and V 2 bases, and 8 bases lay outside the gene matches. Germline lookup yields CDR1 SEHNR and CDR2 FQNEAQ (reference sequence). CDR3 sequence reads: CASSLLDRGLWDGYTF. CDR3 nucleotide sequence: TGTGCCAGCAGCTTACTGGACAGGGGGCTTTGGGATGGCTACACCTTC.

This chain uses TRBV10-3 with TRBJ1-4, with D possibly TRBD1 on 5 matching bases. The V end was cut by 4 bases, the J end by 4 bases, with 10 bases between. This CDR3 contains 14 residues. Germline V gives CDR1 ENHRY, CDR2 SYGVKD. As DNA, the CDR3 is TGTGCCATCAGTGCGGGACGGCATAATGAAAAACTGTTTTTT. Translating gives CAISAGRHNEKLFF.

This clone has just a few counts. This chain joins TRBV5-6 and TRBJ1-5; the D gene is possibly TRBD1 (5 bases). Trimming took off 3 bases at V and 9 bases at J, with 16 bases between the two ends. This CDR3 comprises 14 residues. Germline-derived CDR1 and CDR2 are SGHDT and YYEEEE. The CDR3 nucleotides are TGTGCCAGCAGCTATGAAGGGGCCAGGAGGCCCCAGCATTTT. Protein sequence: CASSYEGARRPQHF.

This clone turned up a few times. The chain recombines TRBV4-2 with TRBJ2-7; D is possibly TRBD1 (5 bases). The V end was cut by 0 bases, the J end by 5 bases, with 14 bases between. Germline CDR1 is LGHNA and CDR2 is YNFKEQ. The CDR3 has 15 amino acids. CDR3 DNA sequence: TGTGCCAGCAGCCAAGATCTTAGGGGCGTGGACGAGCAGTACTTC. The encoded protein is CASSQDLRGVDEQYF.

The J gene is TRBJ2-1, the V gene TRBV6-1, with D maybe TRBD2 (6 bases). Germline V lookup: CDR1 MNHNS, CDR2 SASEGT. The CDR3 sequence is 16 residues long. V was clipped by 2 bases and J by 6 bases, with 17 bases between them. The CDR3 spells CASSETSGVSGNEQFF. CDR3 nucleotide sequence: TGTGCCAGCAGTGAAACCTCGGGGGTATCGGGCAATGAGCAGTTCTTC.

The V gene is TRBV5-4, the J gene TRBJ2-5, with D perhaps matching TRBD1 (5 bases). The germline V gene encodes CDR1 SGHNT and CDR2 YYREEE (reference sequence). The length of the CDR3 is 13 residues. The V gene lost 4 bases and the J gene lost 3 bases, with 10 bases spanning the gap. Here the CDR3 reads CASSPTGKETQYF. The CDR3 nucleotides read TGTGCCAGCAGCCCAACAGGAAAAGAGACCCAGTACTTC.

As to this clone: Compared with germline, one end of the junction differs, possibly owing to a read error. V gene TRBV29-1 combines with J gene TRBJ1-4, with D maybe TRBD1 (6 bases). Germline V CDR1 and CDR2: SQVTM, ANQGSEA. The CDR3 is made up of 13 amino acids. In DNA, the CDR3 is TGCAGTGTTGGCCCGGGACAAGGTGAAAAACTGTTTTTT. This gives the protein CSVGPGQGEKLFF.

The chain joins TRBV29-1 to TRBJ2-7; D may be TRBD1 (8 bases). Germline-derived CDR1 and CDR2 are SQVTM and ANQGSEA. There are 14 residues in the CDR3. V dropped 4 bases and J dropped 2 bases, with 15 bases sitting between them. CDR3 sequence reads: CSVVGGTGTYEQYF. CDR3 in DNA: TGCAGCGTTGTGGGGGGGACAGGCACCTACGAGCAGTACTTC.

As DNA, the CDR3 is TGTGCCAGCAGCTTTAGGGGCTCCAGCTATGGCTACACCTTC. The encoded protein is CASSFRGSSYGYTF. V is TRBV7-9 and J is TRBJ1-2; perhaps TRBD1 as D (5 bases). Germline V gene data show CDR1 as SEHNR and CDR2 as FQNEAQ (reference sequence). The germline V and J ends were trimmed by 3 bases and 4 bases, with 12 bases remaining between them. The CDR3 sequence is 14 residues long.

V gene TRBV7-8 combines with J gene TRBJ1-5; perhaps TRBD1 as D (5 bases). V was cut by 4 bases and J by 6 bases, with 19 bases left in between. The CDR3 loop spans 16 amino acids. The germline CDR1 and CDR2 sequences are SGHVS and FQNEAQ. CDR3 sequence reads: CASSYGRGGGFQPQHF. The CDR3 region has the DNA TGTGCCAGCAGCTACGGGCGGGGGGGTGGTTTTCAGCCCCAGCATTTT.

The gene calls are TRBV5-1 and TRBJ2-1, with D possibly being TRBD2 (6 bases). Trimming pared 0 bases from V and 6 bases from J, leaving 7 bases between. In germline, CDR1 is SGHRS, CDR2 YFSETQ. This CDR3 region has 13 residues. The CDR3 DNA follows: TGCGCCAGCAGCTTGGTGGGGGGCAATGAGCAGTTCTTC. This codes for CASSLVGGNEQFF.

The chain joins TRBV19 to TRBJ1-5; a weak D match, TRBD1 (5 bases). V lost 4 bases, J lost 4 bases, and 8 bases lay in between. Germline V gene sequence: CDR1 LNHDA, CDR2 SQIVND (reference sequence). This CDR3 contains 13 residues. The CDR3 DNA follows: TGTGCCAGTAGTAGGGAGGGGAATCAGCCCCAGCATTTT. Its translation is CASSREGNQPQHF. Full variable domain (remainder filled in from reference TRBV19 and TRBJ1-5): DGGITQSPKYLFRKEGQNVTLSCEQNLNHDAMYWYRQDPGQGLRLIYYSQIVNDFQKGDIAEGYSVSREKKESFPLTVTSAQKNPTAFYLCASSREGNQPQHFGDGTRLSIL.

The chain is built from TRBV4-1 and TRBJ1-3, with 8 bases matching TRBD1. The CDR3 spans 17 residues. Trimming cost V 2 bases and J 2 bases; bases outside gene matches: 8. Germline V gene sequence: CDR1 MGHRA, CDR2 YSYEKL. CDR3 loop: CASSQPLQGEAGNTIYF. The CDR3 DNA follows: TGCGCCAGCAGCCAACCCTTACAGGGGGAAGCTGGAAACACCATATATTTT.

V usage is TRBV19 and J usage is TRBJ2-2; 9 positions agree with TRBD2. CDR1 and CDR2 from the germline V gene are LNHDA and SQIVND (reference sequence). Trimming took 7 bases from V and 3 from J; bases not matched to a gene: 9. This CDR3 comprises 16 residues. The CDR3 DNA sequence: TGTGCCAGTAAGCTCGGCGGGGGGGCGGACACCGGGGAGCTGTTTTTT. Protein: CASKLGGGADTGELFF. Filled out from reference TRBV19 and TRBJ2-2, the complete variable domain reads DGGITQSPKYLFRKEGQNVTLSCEQNLNHDAMYWYRQDPGQGLRLIYYSQIVNDFQKGDIAEGYSVSREKKESFPLTVTSAQKNPTAFYLCASKLGGGADTGELFFGEGSRLTVL.

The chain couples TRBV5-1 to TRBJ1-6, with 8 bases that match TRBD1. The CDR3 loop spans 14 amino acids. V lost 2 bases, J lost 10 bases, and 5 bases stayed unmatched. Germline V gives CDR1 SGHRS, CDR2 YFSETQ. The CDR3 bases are TGCGCCAGCAGCTTTGAACAGGGGGACTCACCCCTCCACTTT. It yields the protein CASSFEQGDSPLHF.

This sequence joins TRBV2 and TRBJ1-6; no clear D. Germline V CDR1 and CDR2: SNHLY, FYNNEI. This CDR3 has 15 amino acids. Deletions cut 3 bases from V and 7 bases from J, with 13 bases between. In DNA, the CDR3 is TGTGCCAGCAGTGACGAGGACGGATTCAATTCACCCCTCCACTTT. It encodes CASSDEDGFNSPLHF.

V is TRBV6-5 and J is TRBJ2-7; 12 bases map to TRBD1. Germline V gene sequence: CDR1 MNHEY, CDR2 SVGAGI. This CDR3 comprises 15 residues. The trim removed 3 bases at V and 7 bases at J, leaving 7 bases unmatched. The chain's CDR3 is CASSYSGTGGREQYF. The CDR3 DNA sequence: TGTGCCAGCAGTTATTCTGGGACAGGGGGCAGGGAGCAGTACTTC.

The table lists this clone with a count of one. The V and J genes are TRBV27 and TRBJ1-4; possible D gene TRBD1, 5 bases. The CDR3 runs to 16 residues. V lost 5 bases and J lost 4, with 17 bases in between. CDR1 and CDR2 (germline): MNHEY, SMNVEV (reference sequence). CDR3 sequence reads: CASSLEGPRFNEKLFF. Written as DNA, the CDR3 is TGTGCCAGCAGTCTTGAGGGGCCCCGTTTTAATGAAAAACTGTTTTTT. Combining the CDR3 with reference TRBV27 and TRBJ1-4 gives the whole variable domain EAQVTQNPRYLITVTGKKLTVTCSQNMNHEYMSWYRQDPGLGLRQIYYSMNVEVTDKGDVPEGYKVSRKEKRNFPLILESPSPNQTSLYFCASSLEGPRFNEKLFFGSGTQLSVL.